This T cell receptor beta chain derives from a study of blood T cell repertoires in COVID-19. As for the study in general: Acute-phase and convalescent COVID-19 samples originated in the United States, Italy and Spain.

Trimming removed 4 bases from V and 8 bases from J; junction bases left unmatched: 11. This CDR3 has 15 residues. Germline loops: CDR1 MRHNA, CDR2 SNTAGT. In Seattle, patients joined the study during active infection and were tracked longitudinally. As processed by the authors: Amplification of reference gene primers provided the estimated nucleated cell counts. The repertoire was sequenced with immunoSEQ multiplex PCR; TCRdb's copy has only in-frame clones and lacks some. V and J calls and clone size follow that table, whereas D and trimming were derived from the DNA. The top ten clones hold 8% to 9% of a sample with about 150,000 clones, around 83% of them seen once.

This rearrangement joins TRBV6-4 to TRBJ2-1; 7 bases agree with TRBD2. The sequence came from a man younger than 45 with COVID-19, enrolled during active disease. The sequenced sample was peripheral blood. This CDR3 is CASSALRAGRDEQFF. In nucleotides, the CDR3 is TGTGCCAGCAGTGCTTTAAGAGCGGGGCGCGATGAGCAGTTCTTC.